This entry lists 25 T cell receptor beta chains sequenced from one sample in a study of cytomegalovirus exposure and HLA in healthy donors. PCR employed 60 Vbeta and 13 Jbeta primers. Method: immunoSEQ multiplex PCR; TCRdb's copy keeps in-frame clones and lacks some. The table lists more than 150,000 clones, 80% of them singletons. Sequencing was carried out using PBMCs. The receptors originated from a girl aged 10-17 years in good health and CMV-seropositive.

The chain is built from TRBV10-2 and TRBJ1-1; 7 nucleotides line up with TRBD1. The CDR3 is made up of 12 amino acids. Trimming removed 2 bases from V and 11 bases from J; junction bases left unmatched: 5. Per germline, CDR1 WSHSY and CDR2 SAAADI. The CDR3 protein is CASSEATGFAFF. The CDR3 DNA reads TGCGCCAGCAGTGAGGCGACAGGGTTTGCTTTCTTT.

This chain connects TRBV6-5 to TRBJ2-7, with D possibly being TRBD2 (6 bases). The V end lost 6 bases, the J end lost 4 bases, and 16 bases lay between the germline ends. The CDR3 length is 14 residues. CDR1 is MNHEY, CDR2 SVGAGI, per germline. CDR3 region: CASSRGLTLYEQYF. DNA for the CDR3: TGTGCCAGCAGCCGAGGACTAACCCTGTACGAGCAGTACTTC.

This clone was observed a few times. The J gene is TRBJ1-1, the V gene TRBV6-4; possible D gene TRBD1, 6 bases. Trimming stripped 0 bases from V and 0 bases from J, with 26 bases between. This CDR3 spans 21 amino acids. Germline CDR1 is MRHNA and CDR2 is SNTAGT. CDR3 in DNA: TGTGCCAGCAGTGACTCACGGGGACACGGTGCGAAGGGTAGACTGAACACTGAAGCTTTCTTT. Its protein is CASSDSRGHGAKGRLNTEAFF.

The chain links TRBV6-5 to TRBJ2-7; 7 nucleotides match TRBD1. This CDR3 spans 13 amino acids. With 5 bases clipped from V and 3 bases from J, the junction kept 4 bases outside the gene matches. Germline loops: CDR1 MNHEY, CDR2 SVGAGI. CDR3 protein: CASSTGANYEQYF. The DNA for the CDR3 is TGTGCCAGCAGTACAGGGGCGAACTACGAGCAGTACTTC.

The V gene is TRBV30, the J gene TRBJ1-4; 9 nucleotides line up with TRBD1. After removal of 3 bases from V and 0 bases from J, the junction contained 11 bases not matched to a gene. The length of the CDR3 is 18 residues. Germline CDR1 reads GTSNPN; CDR2 reads SVGIG (reference sequence). The DNA for the CDR3 is TGTGCCTGGAGGGCAAACGCCGGGACAGGGACAACTAATGAAAAACTGTTTTTT. Its translation: CAWRANAGTGTTNEKLFF.

The V and J genes are TRBV29-1 and TRBJ1-4, with 10 bases that match TRBD1. The CDR3 has 13 amino acids. Trimming cost V 4 bases and J 8 bases; bases outside gene matches: 4. Per germline, CDR1 SQVTM and CDR2 ANQGSEA. The CDR3 coding sequence is TGCAGCGTTGCCCGGACAGGGGGAGAAAAACTGTTTTTT. Its translation: CSVARTGGEKLFF.

The chain is built from TRBV7-2 and TRBJ1-5; D ambiguous. V was shortened by 5 bases and J by 7 bases, with 21 bases between the two germline ends. CDR3 length: 16 residues. Germline V gene data show CDR1 as SGHTA and CDR2 as FQGNSA. This CDR3 is CASSPAFGGVGQPQHF. The CDR3 DNA sequence: TGTGCCAGCAGCCCGGCTTTTGGAGGTGTCGGGCAGCCCCAGCATTTT. Full variable domain (missing parts from reference TRBV7-2 and TRBJ1-5): GAGVSQSPSNKVTEKGKDVELRCDPISGHTALYWYRQSLGQGLEFLIYFQGNSAPDKSGLPSDRFSAERTGGSVSTLTIQRTQQEDSAVYLCASSPAFGGVGQPQHFGDGTRLSIL.

The genes are TRBV18 and TRBJ1-5, with D possibly matching TRBD1 (6 bases). Germline values: CDR1 KGHSH, CDR2 LQKENI. Trimming shortened V by 3 bases and J by 5 bases, and 11 bases separated the two germline ends. CDR3 length: 14 amino acids. The CDR3 coding sequence is TGTGCCAGCTCACCGGACAGTGGCGATCAGCCCCAGCATTTT. Its translation: CASSPDSGDQPQHF.

CDR3 in DNA: TGTGCCAGCAGCCTTGACAGGGGAAGCAATCAGCCCCAGCATTTT. This encodes CASSLDRGSNQPQHF. The rearrangement uses TRBV28 and TRBJ1-5; 8 bases fit TRBD1. V trimming: 6 bases; J trimming: 1 base; junction bases outside the gene matches: 5. Germline-derived CDR1 and CDR2 are MDHEN and SYDVKM. The CDR3 consists of 15 residues.

In its sample, this clone was seen a few times. This chain connects TRBV4-3 to TRBJ2-1; 12 bases align to TRBD2. Trimming at V came to 1 base and at J to 0 bases, leaving 10 bases not matched to a gene. Germline V CDR1 and CDR2: LGHNA, YSLEER. The CDR3 length is 20 residues. The CDR3 nucleotides are TGCGCCAGCAGCCAAGGATCCGGGACTAGCGGGTTTAGCTCCTACAATGAGCAGTTCTTC. Translating gives CASSQGSGTSGFSSYNEQFF.

This clone was seen more than once but under ten times. The chain has TRBV5-1 and TRBJ1-1; D is unclear. Germline V gene sequence: CDR1 SGHRS, CDR2 YFSETQ. The CDR3 loop spans 16 amino acids. Trimming cost V 0 bases and J 1 base, with 13 bases left between them. The CDR3 sequence is CASSLARSMGNTEAFF. The CDR3, as DNA: TGCGCCAGCAGCTTGGCGAGGTCGATGGGGAACACTGAAGCTTTCTTT.

The V call is TRBV27, the J call TRBJ2-3; TRBD1 matches at 9 bases. This CDR3 region has 14 residues. Per the germline V gene, CDR1 is MNHEY and CDR2 is SMNVEV (reference sequence). The V gene end was trimmed by 3 bases and the J gene end by 3 bases; junction bases not matched to a gene: 1. In DNA, the CDR3 is TGTGCCAGCAGTTTGACAGGGGGGACAGATACGCAGTATTTT. Protein: CASSLTGGTDTQYF.

The rearrangement joins TRBV19 to TRBJ2-2; 7 bases are shared with TRBD1. The length of the CDR3 is 15 residues. V shed 6 bases, J shed 6 bases, and the junction held 10 bases outside the gene matches. Germline-derived CDR1 and CDR2 are LNHDA and SQIVND (reference sequence). The CDR3, as DNA: TGTGCCAGTAGGCCCTCCGGGACAGTAGCCGGGGAGCTGTTTTTT. Translating gives CASRPSGTVAGELFF.

V is TRBV12-5 and J is TRBJ1-1, with D possibly being TRBD1 (6 bases). This CDR3 is built from 17 residues. Germline V lookup: CDR1 LGHNT, CDR2 FRNRAP. V was pared by 2 bases and J by 5 bases, with 21 bases between. CDR3 sequence: CASGLRYGSTTGTEAFF. CDR3 in DNA: TGTGCTAGTGGTTTGAGATACGGGTCTACGACAGGTACTGAAGCTTTCTTT.

The chain carries TRBV19 and TRBJ1-1, with unresolved D. The V end was cut by 4 bases, the J end by 6 bases, with 9 bases between. Germline values: CDR1 LNHDA, CDR2 SQIVND (reference sequence). CDR3 length equals 12 residues. CDR3 nucleotides: TGTGCCAGTAGTACCCTCGGTTCTGAAGCTTTCTTT. Its protein product is CASSTLGSEAFF.

This clone was found a few times. The chain combines TRBV5-1 with TRBJ2-2, with D possibly matching TRBD1 (5 bases). The length of the CDR3 is 15 residues. Per germline, CDR1 SGHRS and CDR2 YFSETQ. V lost 0 bases and J lost 1, with 7 bases in between. The CDR3 DNA is TGCGCCAGCAGCTTGGACAGGTTGAACACCGGGGAGCTGTTTTTT. Residues: CASSLDRLNTGELFF.

This rearrangement joins TRBV19 to TRBJ2-7; possibly TRBD2 for D (5 bases). CDR1 and CDR2 from the germline V gene are LNHDA and SQIVND (reference sequence). CDR3 length equals 14 residues. The V end was cut by 5 bases, the J end by 0 bases, with 11 bases between. The CDR3 loop reads CASSLSRDSYEQYF. The CDR3 coding sequence is TGTGCCAGTAGTTTATCCCGGGACTCCTACGAGCAGTACTTC.

CDR3 nucleotide sequence: TGTGCCAGCAGCTTAGAATGGGGACAGGGGGCGGGGACCCAGTACTTC. This translates into CASSLEWGQGAGTQYF. V usage is TRBV11-2 and J usage is TRBJ2-5, with 12 bases that match TRBD1. The CDR3 is 16 residues long. Germline V gives CDR1 SGHAT, CDR2 FQNNGV. J was trimmed by 7 bases and V by 0 bases; bases with no gene match: 6.

The chain is built from TRBV11-2 and TRBJ1-1; 7 nucleotides line up with TRBD1. Germline V lookup: CDR1 SGHAT, CDR2 FQNNGV. CDR3 length equals 15 residues. The V gene end was trimmed by 10 bases and the J gene end by 5 bases; junction bases not matched to a gene: 16. The CDR3 coding sequence is TGTGCCAACTACGGGACAGACGGCGTGGGAACTGAAGCTTTCTTT. It codes for CANYGTDGVGTEAFF.

The rearrangement joins TRBV6-6 to TRBJ2-1; TRBD2 agrees at 10 bases. In germline, CDR1 is MNHNY, CDR2 SVGAGI (reference sequence). This CDR3 is 16 amino acids long. V shed 0 bases and J 6 bases; nucleotides not matched to a gene: 5. This chain's CDR3 is CASSYSLAGVSNEQFF. The CDR3 nucleotides are TGTGCCAGCAGTTACTCTCTAGCGGGAGTTTCCAATGAGCAGTTCTTC.

V usage is TRBV15 and J usage is TRBJ1-1; a weak D match, TRBD1 (6 bases). The CDR3 has 16 amino acids. Trimming took off 1 base at V and 3 bases at J, with 15 bases between the two ends. The V gene's germline CDR1 is LNHNV and CDR2 YYDKDF (reference sequence). The CDR3 nucleotides read TGTGCCACCAGCAGAGGGTCGCAGGGGAAGTACACTGAAGCTTTCTTT. This sequence encodes CATSRGSQGKYTEAFF.

V usage is TRBV6-6 and J usage is TRBJ1-5; D unresolved. CDR3 length: 13 amino acids. Trimming stripped 6 bases from V and 4 bases from J, with 10 bases between. Germline values: CDR1 MNHNY, CDR2 SVGAGI (reference sequence). Here the CDR3 DNA reads TGTGCCAGCAGACATAATTTTAATCAGCCCCAGCATTTT. This sequence encodes CASRHNFNQPQHF.

CDR3 coding DNA: TGTGCCAGCTCACCCCGCGGGGTGACGAGCAATCAGCCCCAGCATTTT. Translated: CASSPRGVTSNQPQHF. V gene TRBV18 combines with J gene TRBJ1-5, with D unclear. There are 16 residues in the CDR3. V lost 3 bases and J 1 base, leaving 13 bases between the germline ends. CDR1 and CDR2 (germline): KGHSH, LQKENI.

V gene TRBV7-2 combines with J gene TRBJ2-7; TRBD1 might be the D (5 bases). Germline V gene data show CDR1 as SGHTA and CDR2 as FQGNSA. Between the trimmed V and J ends, which lost 0 bases and 8 bases, there was a span of 8 bases. The CDR3 covers 12 residues. This chain's CDR3 is CASSLAGLKQYF. DNA for the CDR3: TGTGCCAGCAGCTTAGCGGGGCTGAAGCAGTACTTC.

This clone was seen a handful of times. The chain joins TRBV25-1 to TRBJ2-7; 8 positions agree with TRBD2. The trim removed 1 base at V and 0 bases at J, leaving 5 bases unmatched. Germline values: CDR1 MGHDK, CDR2 SYGVNS. CDR3 length equals 16 residues. The CDR3 DNA follows: TGTGCCAGCAGTGAATCTACTAGCGGCAACTCCTACGAGCAGTACTTC. Amino acids: CASSESTSGNSYEQYF.